Following are 30 T cell receptor beta chains from one sample sequenced in a study of T cell responses to AZD1222 COVID-19 vaccine. The table came from immunoSEQ multiplex PCR; TCRdb's copy has only in-frame clones and leaves some out. The repertoire includes about 100,000 clones, roughly 90% of them detected once, and approximately 2.8% sits in the top ten. This material consisted of peripheral blood, taken on day 0 of AZD1222 vaccination. These TCRs come from an adult in good health.

The V and J genes are TRBV9 and TRBJ1-5, with 9 nucleotides matching TRBD1. CDR1 is SGDLS and CDR2 is YYNGEE in the germline V gene. This CDR3 contains 16 residues. Germline trimming cut 0 bases from V and 5 bases from J; bases unmatched to any gene: 6. CDR3 sequence: CASSVGLTGGDQPQHF. The CDR3 DNA sequence: TGTGCCAGCAGCGTAGGCTTGACAGGGGGGGATCAGCCCCAGCATTTT. Complete variable domain (other parts from reference TRBV9 and TRBJ1-5): DSGVTQTPKHLITATGQRVTLRCSPRSGDLSVYWYQQSLDQGLQFLIQYYNGEERAKGNILERFSAQQFPDLHSELNLSSLELGDSALYFCASSVGLTGGDQPQHFGDGTRLSIL.

The gene calls are TRBV20-1 and TRBJ1-6; 7 bases match TRBD1. The V segment lost 3 bases and the J segment 4 bases; nucleotides outside the gene matches: 6. CDR1 DFQATT and CDR2 SNEGSKA come from the germline V gene (reference sequence). The CDR3 spans 15 residues. The CDR3 bases are TGCAGTGCTAGTCTGATGACAGGGTATAATTCACCCCTCCACTTT. Translation: CSASLMTGYNSPLHF.

The V and J genes are TRBV6-4 and TRBJ1-5; D unresolved. The CDR3 length is 15 residues. V lost 0 bases to trimming and J lost 6 bases, with 12 bases between them. Looked up from germline, CDR1 is MRHNA and CDR2 is SNTAGT. The CDR3 is CASSDSSESSQPQHF. CDR3 bases: TGTGCCAGCAGTGACTCGAGTGAATCGAGTCAGCCCCAGCATTTT.

The chain couples TRBV6-1 to TRBJ1-2; D is perhaps TRBD1 (5 bases). From germline, CDR1 is MNHNS and CDR2 SASEGT. This CDR3 comprises 15 residues. The germline V and J ends were trimmed by 3 bases and 2 bases, with 13 bases remaining between them. The CDR3 region has the DNA TGTGCCAGCAGTGACAGATGGTCAGGGAACTATGGCTACACCTTC. The encoded protein is CASSDRWSGNYGYTF.

This clone came up once. The chain recombines TRBV5-1 with TRBJ1-1; weak D call: TRBD1 (5 bases). The length of the CDR3 is 15 residues. V lost 4 bases and J 0 bases, leaving 13 bases between the germline ends. Germline CDR1 SGHRS, CDR2 YFSETQ. CDR3 bases: TGCGCCAGCAGCCTTAAGGACAACTTGAACACTGAAGCTTTCTTT. The encoded protein is CASSLKDNLNTEAFF. The full variable domain, its missing parts supplied by reference TRBV5-1 and TRBJ1-1, is KAGVTQTPRYLIKTRGQQVTLSCSPISGHRSVSWYQQTPGQGLQFLFEYFSETQRNKGNFPGRFSGRQFSNSRSEMNVSTLELGDSALYLCASSLKDNLNTEAFFGQGTRLTVV.

J is TRBJ2-6 and V is TRBV30; no reliable D call. Looked up from germline, CDR1 is GTSNPN and CDR2 is SVGIG (reference sequence). V dropped 0 bases and J dropped 1 base, with 7 bases sitting between them. The CDR3 sequence is 15 residues long. The CDR3 here is CAWSVQASGANVLTF. The CDR3 DNA reads TGTGCCTGGAGTGTACAAGCGTCTGGGGCCAACGTCCTGACTTTC.

This chain links TRBV13 with TRBJ1-2; a weak D match, TRBD1 (6 bases). Germline V gene data show CDR1 as PRHDT and CDR2 as FYEKMQ (reference sequence). The length of the CDR3 is 15 residues. Trimming shortened V by 5 bases and J by 0 bases, and 13 bases separated the two germline ends. The CDR3 protein is CASSLRQAANYGYTF. Here the CDR3 DNA reads TGTGCCAGCAGCCTAAGACAGGCGGCTAACTATGGCTACACCTTC.

The rearrangement uses TRBV12-3 or TRBV12-4 and TRBJ1-1, with D uncertain. V was shortened by 6 bases and J by 7 bases, with 9 bases between the two germline ends. This CDR3 contains 11 residues. The CDR3 sequence is CASSPGYEAFF. CDR3 sequence (DNA): TGTGCCAGCAGCCCAGGATATGAAGCTTTCTTT.

V is TRBV28 and J is TRBJ2-7; 8 positions agree with TRBD1. Germline CDR1 MDHEN, CDR2 SYDVKM. With 6 bases clipped from V and 6 bases from J, the junction kept 10 bases outside the gene matches. The CDR3 has 14 residues. The CDR3 protein is CASSPWTGLGEQYF. Here the CDR3 DNA reads TGTGCCAGCAGCCCTTGGACAGGGTTGGGCGAGCAGTACTTC.

This chain connects TRBV19 to TRBJ2-5, with a weak D call TRBD2 (5 bases). The V and J ends lost 2 bases and 5 bases respectively, with 15 bases between them. The CDR3 runs to 15 residues. Germline CDR1 LNHDA, CDR2 SQIVND (reference sequence). This CDR3 reads CASSISGRPGETQYF. DNA of the CDR3: TGTGCCAGTAGTATAAGCGGCAGACCCGGCGAGACCCAGTACTTC. Using reference TRBV19 and TRBJ2-5 for the parts outside the CDR3, the full variable domain is DGGITQSPKYLFRKEGQNVTLSCEQNLNHDAMYWYRQDPGQGLRLIYYSQIVNDFQKGDIAEGYSVSREKKESFPLTVTSAQKNPTAFYLCASSISGRPGETQYFGPGTRLLVL.

This chain connects TRBV30 to TRBJ1-2, with D maybe TRBD1 (6 bases). CDR1 and CDR2 from the germline V gene are GTSNPN and SVGIG (reference sequence). Trimming took off 5 bases at V and 4 bases at J, with 20 bases between the two ends. The CDR3 spans 15 residues. CDR3: CAWAPMRTALYGYTF. In nucleotides, the CDR3 is TGTGCCTGGGCCCCCATGAGGACAGCCCTCTATGGCTACACCTTC.

The chain uses TRBV27 and TRBJ1-1; D gene unclear. Trimming pared 7 bases from V and 2 bases from J, leaving 14 bases between. CDR1 and CDR2 (germline): MNHEY, SMNVEV (reference sequence). This CDR3 is 14 amino acids long. The CDR3 coding sequence is TGTGCCAGCACCCAAAACGGGGTAAACACTGAAGCTTTCTTT. Its translation is CASTQNGVNTEAFF.

The V and J genes are TRBV10-3 and TRBJ2-5, with 10 bases aligning to TRBD2. V dropped 2 bases and J dropped 4; count of bases not matched to a gene: 4. The germline V gene encodes CDR1 ENHRY and CDR2 SYGVKD. The CDR3 has 15 amino acids. CDR3 protein: CAISEPLAGGETQYF. Here the CDR3 DNA reads TGTGCCATCAGTGAGCCGTTAGCGGGAGGAGAGACCCAGTACTTC.

The chain has TRBV19 and TRBJ2-7; D unclear. Germline lookup yields CDR1 LNHDA and CDR2 SQIVND (reference sequence). The CDR3 totals 14 residues. V dropped 4 bases and J dropped 0 bases, with 10 bases sitting between them. CDR3 in amino acids: CASSRQKHSYEQYF. DNA for the CDR3: TGTGCCAGTAGTAGGCAGAAACACTCCTACGAGCAGTACTTC.

J is TRBJ2-1 and V is TRBV18; the D gene is possibly TRBD2 (6 bases). Germline V gene lookup returns CDR1 KGHSH and CDR2 LQKENI. The CDR3 contains 15 residues. Trimming stripped 2 bases from V and 4 bases from J, with 12 bases between. The CDR3 bases are TGTGCCAGCTCACCAAGGACTACCTCTTACAATGAGCAGTTCTTC. Protein product: CASSPRTTSYNEQFF.

V and J are TRBV18 and TRBJ2-3, with TRBD1 matching 10 bases. Germline lookup yields CDR1 KGHSH and CDR2 LQKENI. Trimming at V came to 6 bases and at J to 0 bases, leaving 6 bases not matched to a gene. CDR3 length: 16 amino acids. This chain's CDR3 is CASSFGQGESTDTQYF. The CDR3 coding sequence is TGTGCCAGCTCGTTCGGACAGGGGGAGAGCACAGATACGCAGTATTTT.

The chain links TRBV5-1 to TRBJ1-3; 9 bases map to TRBD1. The CDR3 has 15 residues. The J segment lost 3 bases and the V segment lost 0 bases, leaving 1 base of the junction unmatched. Germline CDR1 and CDR2: SGHRS and YFSETQ. CDR3 in amino acids: CASSLGTGVGNTIYF. The CDR3 DNA sequence: TGCGCCAGCAGCTTGGGGACAGGGGTTGGAAACACCATATATTTT.

The genes are TRBV10-3 and TRBJ1-1; D is ambiguous. Trimming stripped 6 bases from V and 1 base from J, with 9 bases between. The CDR3 consists of 13 residues. Looked up from germline, CDR1 is ENHRY and CDR2 is SYGVKD. The CDR3 here is CAIREDGNTEAFF. In nucleotides, the CDR3 is TGTGCCATCAGAGAGGACGGGAACACTGAAGCTTTCTTT.

The chain carries TRBV18 and TRBJ1-1; 8 nucleotides line up with TRBD1. CDR3 length equals 15 residues. V was clipped by 3 bases and J by 4 bases; unmatched bases: 7. Germline-derived CDR1 and CDR2 are KGHSH and LQKENI. CDR3 nucleotide sequence: TGTGCCAGCTCACCGTCACAGGGGGTTCTCACTGAAGCTTTCTTT. It is translated as CASSPSQGVLTEAFF.

The chain couples TRBV11-3 to TRBJ2-2; tentatively, D is TRBD1 or TRBD2 (5 bases each). This CDR3 comprises 16 residues. The germline gives CDR1 SGHNT, CDR2 YENEEA. V was clipped by 5 bases and J by 0 bases, with 13 bases between them. The CDR3 protein is CASSGWKGPNTGELFF. As DNA, the CDR3 is TGTGCCAGCAGCGGGTGGAAGGGACCGAACACCGGGGAGCTGTTTTTT. Together with reference TRBV11-3 and TRBJ2-2, the CDR3 gives the full variable domain: EAGVVQSPRYKIIEKKQPVAFWCNPISGHNTLYWYLQNLGQGPELLIRYENEEAVDDSQLPKDRFSAERLKGVDSTLKIQPAELGDSAVYLCASSGWKGPNTGELFFGEGSRLTVL.

The chain carries TRBV6-4 and TRBJ2-1; TRBD2 might be the D (5 bases). The CDR3 spans 14 residues. From germline, CDR1 is MRHNA and CDR2 SNTAGT. Trimming took off 2 bases at V and 0 bases at J, with 5 bases between the two ends. The CDR3 nucleotides read TGTGCCAGCAGTGACGGGAGCTCCTACAATGAGCAGTTCTTC. Its protein is CASSDGSSYNEQFF.

The chain uses TRBV5-1 and TRBJ2-1; D is undetermined. Trimming left V 0 bases short and J 0 bases short, with 7 bases between. Germline CDR1 reads SGHRS; CDR2 reads YFSETQ. The length of the CDR3 is 15 residues. CDR3 amino acids: CASSLGRSSYNEQFF. The CDR3 DNA reads as TGCGCCAGCAGCTTGGGTAGGAGCTCCTACAATGAGCAGTTCTTC.

The rearrangement uses TRBV7-2 and TRBJ2-2; 13 positions match TRBD2. The germline V gene has CDR1 SGHTA and CDR2 FQGNSA. The CDR3 is 19 amino acids. Germline trimming cut 1 base from V and 0 bases from J; bases unmatched to any gene: 5. The CDR3 DNA follows: TGTGCCAGCAGCTTAGGTCGACTAGCGGGAGGCTCGAACACCGGGGAGCTGTTTTTT. It encodes CASSLGRLAGGSNTGELFF.

V usage is TRBV28 and J usage is TRBJ1-5; D not certain. The CDR3 spans 17 residues. CDR1 is MDHEN, CDR2 SYDVKM, per germline. V gave up 4 bases and J gave up 3 bases, with 19 bases separating them. CDR3 sequence: CASSSTNSPLTNQPQHF. Here the CDR3 DNA reads TGTGCCAGCAGTTCGACGAATTCCCCCCTGACCAATCAGCCCCAGCATTTT.

The gene calls are TRBV3-1 (or the pseudogene TRBV3-2) and TRBJ2-2; D uncertain. There are 15 residues in the CDR3. V lost 4 bases and J lost 5, with 14 bases in between. CDR1 is LGHDT and CDR2 is YNNKEL in the germline V gene (reference sequence). As DNA, the CDR3 is TGTGCCAGCAGCCTAGGTGTCGTCGGTACCGGGGAGCTGTTTTTT. It codes for CASSLGVVGTGELFF.

V and J are TRBV6-2 or TRBV6-3 and TRBJ2-5; D might be TRBD1 or TRBD2, each matching 5 bases. Looked up from germline, CDR1 is MNHEY and CDR2 is SVGEGT. The CDR3 has 12 residues. V shed 5 bases and J shed 5 bases, with 9 bases lying between them. The CDR3 nucleotides read TGTGCCAGCAGTGGGACGGACGAGACCCAGTACTTC. Translating it yields CASSGTDETQYF.

The V gene is TRBV3-1 (or the pseudogene TRBV3-2), the J gene TRBJ2-2; D may match TRBD1 or TRBD2 (6 bases each). With 4 bases removed from V and 6 bases from J, the gap between germline ends came to 9 bases. CDR3 length: 13 amino acids. Germline V gene lookup returns CDR1 LGHDT and CDR2 YNNKEL (reference sequence). The DNA for the CDR3 is TGTGCCAGCAGCCCCGGGGGCGCCGGGGAGCTGTTTTTT. This sequence encodes CASSPGGAGELFF.

This sequence joins TRBV28 and TRBJ1-5; 7 nucleotides agree with TRBD1. There are 15 residues in the CDR3. The germline CDR1 and CDR2 sequences are MDHEN and SYDVKM. The J segment lost 0 bases and the V segment lost 4 bases, leaving 3 bases of the junction unmatched. The CDR3 reads CASSSTGDSNQPQHF. The CDR3 region has the DNA TGTGCCAGCAGTTCAACAGGGGATAGCAATCAGCCCCAGCATTTT.

CDR3 in amino acids: CASTDRGEPDTQYF. The DNA for the CDR3 is TGTGCCAGTACAGACAGGGGCGAACCAGATACGCAGTATTTT. V usage is TRBV27 and J usage is TRBJ2-3, with 8 bases that match TRBD1. There are 14 residues in the CDR3. Germline CDR1 and CDR2: MNHEY and SMNVEV (reference sequence). The V and J ends lost 9 bases and 4 bases, in that order; junction bases with no gene match: 9.

In nucleotides, the CDR3 is TGTGCCAGCAGCTTAGATCAACTAGCGGGAGTCAGGAGCACCGGGGAGCTGTTTTTT. Its protein product is CASSLDQLAGVRSTGELFF. The chain uses TRBV11-2 and TRBJ2-2; 11 bases are a match to TRBD2. The CDR3 has 19 amino acids. CDR1 and CDR2 from the germline V gene are SGHAT and FQNNGV. Trimming cost V 0 bases and J 4 bases; bases outside gene matches: 10.